These 17 T cell receptor beta chains share one sample of origin, sequenced in a study of Graves' ophthalmopathy and Graves' hyperthyroidism. RNA transcripts yielded amplified TCR beta CDR3 regions. Second-round multiplex PCR came after first-round RT-PCR with HTBI primers. TCRdb independently ran MiXCR on the multiplex PCR reads; one entry per CDR3 protein. The table records about 57,000 distinct CDR3 sequences, about half of them present only once. Sequencing was performed on peripheral blood. These receptors originate from an adult woman with Graves' ophthalmopathy.

This clonotype was detected once. The chain uses TRBV25-1 and TRBJ2-1; D might be TRBD1 or TRBD2, each matching 5 bases. Trimming pared 2 bases from V and 0 bases from J, leaving 14 bases between. CDR3 length equals 17 residues. Germline V gene sequence: CDR1 MGHDK, CDR2 SYGVNS. CDR3 coding DNA: TGTGCCAGCAGTGAAGGTAAGGGTGGGGGCTCCTACAATGAGCAGTTCTTC. Protein product: CASSEGKGGGSYNEQFF.

This clonotype appeared many times. This chain joins TRBV10-3 and TRBJ2-3; TRBD1 matches at 8 bases. The germline CDR1 and CDR2 sequences are ENHRY and SYGVKD. This CDR3 spans 13 amino acids. With 11 bases clipped from V and 7 bases from J, the junction kept 11 bases outside the gene matches. The CDR3 is CAAAGQAVNTQYF. As DNA, the CDR3 is TGTGCCGCCGCGGGACAGGCGGTGAATACGCAGTATTTT.

This clonotype was picked up one time. V gene TRBV2 combines with J gene TRBJ1-2; perhaps TRBD1 as D (5 bases). The CDR3 has 13 residues. V gave up 6 bases and J gave up 5 bases, with 13 bases separating them. The germline gives CDR1 SNHLY, CDR2 FYNNEI. CDR3 nucleotides: TGTGCCAGCAGGGGGGGGACCAAATATGGCTACACCTTC. This codes for CASRGGTKYGYTF.

This clonotype was counted ten times or more. The J gene is TRBJ2-3, the V gene TRBV20-1; 10 nucleotides agree with TRBD1. With 0 bases clipped from V and 4 bases from J, the junction kept 10 bases outside the gene matches. The CDR3 is made up of 17 amino acids. The germline gives CDR1 DFQATT, CDR2 SNEGSKA (reference sequence). CDR3 residues: CSARDRDRGKSPDTQYF. DNA of the CDR3: TGCAGTGCTAGAGATCGGGACAGGGGAAAGAGCCCAGATACGCAGTATTTT.

This clonotype was observed at least ten times. The V and J genes are TRBV27 and TRBJ1-2; D remains ambiguous. Germline values: CDR1 MNHEY, CDR2 SMNVEV (reference sequence). Trimming took off 2 bases at V and 1 base at J, with 5 bases between the two ends. The CDR3 is 13 amino acids. For the CDR3, the DNA is TGTGCCAGCAGTTTACAGTTTAACTATGGCTACACCTTC. Its translation is CASSLQFNYGYTF.

Note on this clonotype: The germline gene is not matched at one end of the junction; a read error may be the cause. This rearrangement joins TRBV6-5 to TRBJ1-6; D might be TRBD1 (5 bases). Germline CDR1 MNHEY, CDR2 SVGAGI. The CDR3 runs 16 residues. The CDR3 DNA reads as TGTGCCAGCAGTAGGCCCGGGACCGTGGCTAATCCACCCCTCCACTTT. Translation: CASSRPGTVANPPLHF.

The rearrangement joins TRBV7-2 to TRBJ2-2, with D possibly matching TRBD2 (6 bases). The length of the CDR3 is 15 residues. V lost 4 bases and J 6 bases, leaving 15 bases between the germline ends. Germline V gene sequence: CDR1 SGHTA, CDR2 FQGNSA. The DNA of the CDR3 is TGTGCCAGCAGCTCCTTGGGACTCCTCGCCGGGGAGCTGTTTTTT. Protein sequence: CASSSLGLLAGELFF.

This clonotype has a count of ten or more. The J gene is TRBJ1-1, the V gene TRBV20-1; D is uncertain. CDR1 and CDR2 from the germline V gene are DFQATT and SNEGSKA (reference sequence). With 7 bases removed from V and 6 bases from J, the gap between germline ends came to 18 bases. The CDR3 contains 13 residues. The CDR3 sequence is CSGWGGMDAEAFF. Here the CDR3 DNA reads TGCAGTGGATGGGGAGGTATGGACGCTGAAGCTTTCTTT.

In this sample, this clonotype turned up once. The junction departs from the called germline gene at one end, perhaps through a read error. The chain has TRBV6-4 and TRBJ2-3, with 8 bases identical to TRBD2. CDR1 MRHNA and CDR2 SNTAGT come from the germline V gene. CDR3 length: 14 residues. CDR3 nucleotides: TGTGCCAGCAGCGGGAGGGCCAGCACAGGTACGCACTATTTT. It translates to CASSGRASTGTHYF.

This clonotype was observed at least ten times. The chain joins TRBV19 to TRBJ1-2, with 7 bases matching TRBD1. Germline V lookup: CDR1 LNHDA, CDR2 SQIVND (reference sequence). The CDR3 covers 15 residues. V was pared by 4 bases and J by 8 bases, with 13 bases of the junction left unmatched. The CDR3 nucleotides are TGTGCCAGTAGTACCGGGACAGCCTATCTATTCGGCTACACCTTC. Translating gives CASSTGTAYLFGYTF. Based on the CDR3 plus reference TRBV19 and TRBJ1-2, the full variable domain is DGGITQSPKYLFRKEGQNVTLSCEQNLNHDAMYWYRQDPGQGLRLIYYSQIVNDFQKGDIAEGYSVSREKKESFPLTVTSAQKNPTAFYLCASSTGTAYLFGYTFGSGTRLTVV.

This clonotype has ten or more counts. This rearrangement joins TRBV20-1 to TRBJ1-2; D uncertain. CDR1 is DFQATT, CDR2 SNEGSKA, per germline (reference sequence). V was cut by 0 bases and J by 6 bases, with 20 bases left in between. CDR3 size: 16 residues. The DNA for the CDR3 is TGCAGTGCTAGAGATAGTTATTTGAACAGACCCGATGGCTACACCTTC. Its translation: CSARDSYLNRPDGYTF.

This clonotype was observed many times. The CDR3: CSAWRGAKTEAFF. CDR3 bases: TGCAGTGCCTGGCGGGGGGCGAAGACTGAAGCTTTCTTT. This chain links TRBV20-1 with TRBJ1-1; D perhaps matches TRBD1 (6 bases). V was clipped by 6 bases and J by 5 bases, with 16 bases between them. Germline V lookup: CDR1 DFQATT, CDR2 SNEGSKA (reference sequence). This CDR3 region has 13 residues.

On this clonotype itself: A much bigger clone sits one base away, suggesting this may be a read error. This CDR3 is missing its conserved last phenylalanine or tryptophan, likely due to a read error. The chain links TRBV30 to TRBJ2-1, with a tentative D call TRBD1 (6 bases). V lost 3 bases and J lost 9, with 12 bases in between. The CDR3 consists of 12 residues. Per germline, CDR1 GTSNPN and CDR2 SVGIG (reference sequence). CDR3 residues: CAWSLGGTEQFC. The CDR3 DNA reads as TGTGCCTGGAGCCTTGGGGGCACTGAGCAGTTCTGC.

This chain links TRBV20-1 with TRBJ2-1; 7 positions agree with TRBD1. This CDR3 comprises 15 residues. Germline V CDR1 and CDR2: DFQATT, SNEGSKA (reference sequence). V lost 0 bases to trimming and J lost 4 bases; unmatched junction nucleotides: 6. The CDR3 reads CSARERGRGYNEQFF. CDR3 sequence (DNA): TGCAGTGCTAGAGAAAGGGGGCGCGGGTACAATGAGCAGTTCTTC.

This CDR3 reads CASSGWLATGELFF. The CDR3 region has the DNA TGTGCCAGTTCCGGCTGGTTGGCCACCGGGGAGCTGTTTTTT. This sequence joins TRBV19 and TRBJ2-2; D gene unclear. Germline CDR1 reads LNHDA; CDR2 reads SQIVND (reference sequence). V was trimmed by 8 bases and J by 4 bases, leaving 14 bases between them. The CDR3 consists of 14 residues.

The V and J genes are TRBV12-3 or TRBV12-4 and TRBJ1-6; 9 positions agree with TRBD1. J was trimmed by 7 bases and V by 3 bases; bases with no gene match: 4. This CDR3 region has 15 residues. The CDR3 loop reads CASSLVQGANSPLHF. In DNA, the CDR3 is TGTGCCAGCAGTTTGGTACAGGGGGCCAATTCACCCCTCCACTTT.

The chain employs TRBV7-2 and TRBJ1-1; 7 bases are shared with TRBD1. Looked up from germline, CDR1 is SGHTA and CDR2 is FQGNSA. The CDR3 consists of 14 residues. Trimming cost V 4 bases and J 0 bases; bases outside gene matches: 2. Here the CDR3 DNA reads TGTGCCAGCAGCTCCAGGGGGGTGAACACTGAAGCTTTCTTT. Its translation is CASSSRGVNTEAFF.